These 9 T cell receptor beta chains share one sample of origin, sequenced in a study of blood T cells in healthy people across ages. Using a J-beta primer mix together with a sample-barcoded 5' primer, a second PCR was run for roughly 7 to 11 cycles. MiXCR, run by TCRdb on the 5' RACE reads, gives a single entry per CDR3 protein. The sample lists roughly 1 million distinct CDR3 sequences, approximately 25% occurring once. These sequences were also reported in another study, on T cells of mothers and their children.

Sequences were obtained from blood. The receptors derive from a girl aged 2-10 years in good health.

This clonotype was seen once. This chain uses TRBV12-3 or TRBV12-4 with TRBJ2-5; the D gene could be TRBD1 or TRBD2 (5 bases each). With the DNA end fitting TRBJ2-1 better, the J assignment may be wrong. This CDR3 has 15 residues. The DNA of the CDR3 is TGTGCCAGCAGTTTGGGGCTAGCTATCGACAATGAGCAGTTCTTC. Translating gives CASSLGLAIDNEQFF.

There are a few counts of this clonotype. J is TRBJ2-5 and V is TRBV6-2 or TRBV6-3; 11 bases are shared with TRBD2. Gene TRBJ2-1 matches the end of the DNA better, so the J call may be wrong. This CDR3 region has 17 residues. Germline V CDR1 and CDR2: MNHEY, SVGEGT. The CDR3 sequence is CASSWGGLGLADNEQFF. The CDR3 bases are TGTGCCAGCAGTTGGGGAGGCTTGGGACTAGCGGACAATGAGCAGTTCTTC.

Only a few counts were recorded for this clonotype. The chain links TRBV5-5 to TRBJ2-1; D gene uncertain. The end of the DNA fits TRBJ2-5 better, so the J call may be wrong. Germline assignment: CDR1 SGHKS and CDR2 YYEKEE (reference sequence). CDR3 length: 14 amino acids. The CDR3 reads CASSLVRDSETQYF. The CDR3, as DNA: TGTGCCAGCAGCTTGGTTAGGGATTCGGAGACCCAGTACTTC.

In the case of this clonotype: One end of the junction varies from germline; a read error may be responsible. The chain links TRBV11-2 to TRBJ2-7, with D maybe TRBD1 (5 bases). The CDR3 is 15 amino acids. Per the germline V gene, CDR1 is SGHAT and CDR2 is FQNNGV. The CDR3 region is CASSLGVGVFSEQHF. As DNA, the CDR3 is TGTGCCAGCAGCTTAGGAGTAGGGGTTTTCAGCGAGCAGCACTTC.

This clonotype was observed a handful of times. The chain links TRBV9 to TRBJ2-5; D is ambiguous. The J call is in doubt because the DNA end fits TRBJ2-7 better. This CDR3 region has 12 residues. Germline V gene lookup returns CDR1 SGDLS and CDR2 YYNGEE. The CDR3 loop reads CASSDIQDEQYF. CDR3 DNA: TGTGCCAGCAGTGACATTCAGGACGAGCAGTACTTC.

The chain employs TRBV27 and TRBJ2-7, with TRBD2 matching 8 bases. The CDR3 length is 17 residues. The trim removed 0 bases at V and 3 bases at J, leaving 10 bases unmatched. Germline CDR1 reads MNHEY; CDR2 reads SMNVEV (reference sequence). The CDR3 nucleotides read TGTGCCAGCAGTTTATCCTTCATGGGAGCGGGGGTCTACGAGCAGTACTTC. Its protein is CASSLSFMGAGVYEQYF.

V and J are TRBV11-2 and TRBJ2-5; 10 positions agree with TRBD2. This CDR3 contains 14 residues. Trimming at V came to 5 bases and at J to 9 bases, leaving 9 bases not matched to a gene. Germline V gene data show CDR1 as SGHAT and CDR2 as FQNNGV. The CDR3 DNA is TGTGCCAGCAGCCGCGAGCGGGGGGGCTGGTCCCAGTACTTC. This encodes CASSRERGGWSQYF. The full variable domain, completed using reference TRBV11-2 and TRBJ2-5, is EAGVAQSPRYKIIEKRQSVAFWCNPISGHATLYWYQQILGQGPKLLIQFQNNGVVDDSQLPKDRFSAERLKGVDSTLKIQPAKLEDSAVYLCASSRERGGWSQYFGPGTRLLVL.

In this sample, this clonotype turned up a few times. The chain uses TRBV4-3 and TRBJ2-7, with 7 bases matching TRBD1. Germline lookup yields CDR1 LGHNA and CDR2 YSLEER. This CDR3 contains 15 residues. V was pared by 2 bases and J by 3 bases, with 7 bases of the junction left unmatched. CDR3 coding DNA: TGCGCCAGCAGCCAAAACCGGGACAGACTCTACGAGCAGTACTTC. Translation: CASSQNRDRLYEQYF.

V gene TRBV7-3 combines with J gene TRBJ2-2, with 8 positions matching TRBD1. Germline CDR1 is SGHTA and CDR2 is FQGTGA. There are 15 residues in the CDR3. V trimming: 5 bases; J trimming: 3 bases; junction bases outside the gene matches: 5. CDR3 loop: CASSETGADTGELFF. The CDR3 DNA is TGTGCCAGCAGCGAGACAGGGGCGGACACCGGGGAGCTGTTTTTT. Based on the CDR3 plus reference TRBV7-3 and TRBJ2-2, the full variable domain is GAGVSQTPSNKVTEKGKYVELRCDPISGHTALYWYRQSLGQGPEFLIYFQGTGAADDSGLPNDRFFAVRPEGSVSTLKIQRTERGDSAVYLCASSETGADTGELFFGEGSRLTVL.